Given below is one T cell receptor (beta chain) in context. Its cognate antigen is unknown. The data derive from a study of cytomegalovirus exposure and HLA in healthy donors. Study-wide results and caveats: High sensitivity and specificity were reportedly achieved when the classifier diagnosed cytomegalovirus status. Cytomegalovirus association was assigned to about 150 TCR beta chains.

Germline CDR1 SGHAT, CDR2 FQDESV (reference sequence). The V and J ends lost 1 base and 8 bases respectively, with 12 bases between them. This CDR3 is built from 14 residues. Method: immunoSEQ multiplex PCR; TCRdb's copy keeps in-frame clones and lacks some. Of 180,000 or so clones listed, approximately 86% were seen once; the top ten hold 6% to 8.5%. Separation from the approximately 670-subject first cohort characterized the roughly 110-subject validation cohort, to which the donors belonged. The specimen was PBMCs. This chain connects TRBV11-1 to TRBJ2-1, with D unresolved. This receptor was obtained from a man aged 30-40 years in good health and CMV-seropositive. CDR3 sequence (DNA): TGTGCCAGCAGCTTAGTGGCCGTGAGACATGAGCAGTTCTTC. This translates into CASSLVAVRHEQFF.